The clone carrying this T cell receptor (beta chain) has a single count. Its antigen is as yet unknown. Within the sample, other DNA sequences also encode this same CDR3. This sample was taken from a study of shared clonotypes between healthy human individuals. Study-wide results and limits: Sorted-subset samples were not fully sequenced, rarefaction indicated.

As defined, naive CD8 cells were CD45RO-negative and positively selected for CCR7, with terminally differentiated effector memory CD45RA+ cells excluded. Donation came from healthy HIV-negative adults that had no recent acute infections or vaccinations. An approximately 200 ng quantity of DNA, roughly 29,000 T cell genomes, went into the sorted-subset replicate PCRs. Sequencing was performed with immunoSEQ multiplex PCR; in TCRdb, only in-frame clones are kept and a portion is missing. The data contain some 2 million clones, over 85% of them singletons. V lost 2 bases to trimming and J lost 6 bases, with 5 bases between them. This CDR3 region has 12 residues. Germline V gives CDR1 SGDLS, CDR2 YYNGEE.

Source material: naive CD8+ T cells sorted from blood. The V gene is TRBV9, the J gene TRBJ2-2; D not resolved. The clonotype comes from a man younger than 35 in good health. The CDR3 bases are TGTGCCAGCAGCGTTCAGGCCGGGGAGCTGTTTTTT. It is translated as CASSVQAGELFF.